These 26 T cell receptor beta chains share one sample of origin, sequenced in a study of T cell clonotyping in hematopoietic cell transplantation. Assay: immunoSEQ multiplex PCR; the TCRdb copy retains only in-frame clones and omits some. The profile shows around 12,000 clones, about four fifths of them singletons. This sample comprised PBMCs, obtained 100 days after allogeneic stem cell transplant. The receptors originated from a female patient in her 40s who had an allogeneic stem cell transplant from a related donor, so T cells may come from the graft donor. Some clones in this sample may be carry-over from other donors' samples.

The chain uses TRBV30 and TRBJ1-1, with unresolved D. CDR1 is GTSNPN, CDR2 SVGIG, per germline (reference sequence). This CDR3 is built from 10 residues. The CDR3 coding sequence is TGTGGAGTCGGGGACACTGAAGCTTTCTTT. Translated, it gives CGVGDTEAFF.

This sequence joins TRBV2 and TRBJ1-4, with D perhaps TRBD1 (5 bases). Germline CDR1 reads SNHLY; CDR2 reads FYNNEI. This CDR3 comprises 14 residues. Trimming took 3 bases from V and 2 from J, leaving 7 bases between them. The CDR3, as DNA: TGTGCCAGCAGTGATTCAGGGACTAATGAAAAACTGTTTTTT. Its translation is CASSDSGTNEKLFF.

This clone was recorded a few times. The chain joins TRBV6-1 to TRBJ1-1, with TRBD1 matching 10 bases. Looked up from germline, CDR1 is MNHNS and CDR2 is SASEGT. This CDR3 is 13 amino acids long. Losses at the gene ends were 6 bases for V and 4 bases for J; bases not matched to a gene: 2. In DNA form, the CDR3 reads TGTGCCAGCAGCAGGACAGGGGGCACTGAAGCTTTCTTT. It yields the protein CASSRTGGTEAFF.

V is TRBV4-1 and J is TRBJ2-7; 8 bases fit TRBD1. Looked up from germline, CDR1 is MGHRA and CDR2 is YSYEKL. CDR3 length: 15 amino acids. Germline trimming cut 1 base from V and 5 bases from J; bases unmatched to any gene: 7. The CDR3 is CASSQGQGIWDEQYF. In DNA, the CDR3 is TGCGCCAGCAGCCAAGGACAGGGGATATGGGACGAGCAGTACTTC.

This clone was recorded a few times. V is TRBV7-2 and J is TRBJ2-7; D not certain. Trimming took 1 base from V and 3 from J, leaving 7 bases between them. There are 13 residues in the CDR3. Germline values: CDR1 SGHTA, CDR2 FQGNSA. In nucleotides, the CDR3 is TGTGCCAGCAGCTTAGGACGACTCTACGAGCAGTACTTC. Amino acids: CASSLGRLYEQYF.

The chain links TRBV28 to TRBJ1-2; D possibly corresponds to TRBD1 (6 bases). V was clipped by 5 bases and J by 4 bases, with 11 bases between them. CDR3 length: 13 amino acids. Germline-derived CDR1 and CDR2 are MDHEN and SYDVKM. The CDR3 sequence: CASSLQGFYGYTF. The CDR3 nucleotides read TGTGCCAGCAGTCTACAGGGCTTCTATGGCTACACCTTC.

The chain carries TRBV30 and TRBJ2-5, with 12 bases matching TRBD2. The CDR3 is 13 residues long. CDR1 is GTSNPN, CDR2 SVGIG, per germline (reference sequence). V trimming: 4 bases; J trimming: 5 bases; junction bases outside the gene matches: 2. CDR3 amino acids: CAWTSGGVETQYF. The CDR3 DNA follows: TGTGCCTGGACTAGCGGGGGGGTGGAGACCCAGTACTTC. Complete variable domain (other parts from reference TRBV30 and TRBJ2-5): SQTIHQWPATLVQPVGSPLSLECTVEGTSNPNLYWYRQAAGRGLQLLFYSVGIGQISSEVPQNLSASRPQDRQFILSSKKLLLSDSGFYLCAWTSGGVETQYFGPGTRLLVL.

V is TRBV5-6 and J is TRBJ2-4, with 10 bases lining up with TRBD1. The CDR3 is 19 amino acids. In germline, CDR1 is SGHDT, CDR2 YYEEEE. The ends lost 5 bases at V and 0 bases at J; junction bases unmatched: 14. CDR3 nucleotide sequence: TGTGCCAGCAGGGACCACGGGACAGGGGTCGATTTAGCCAAAAACATTCAGTACTTC. Translated, it gives CASRDHGTGVDLAKNIQYF.

The chain couples TRBV6-1 to TRBJ1-5, with D maybe TRBD1 (6 bases). The CDR3 covers 15 residues. The germline V and J ends were trimmed by 5 bases and 4 bases, with 15 bases remaining between them. Per the germline V gene, CDR1 is MNHNS and CDR2 is SASEGT. The CDR3 region is CASSPQGFGNQPQHF. DNA of the CDR3: TGTGCCAGCAGTCCACAGGGTTTCGGGAATCAGCCCCAGCATTTT.

The gene calls are TRBV6-5 and TRBJ2-2, with TRBD2 matching over 12 bases. The J segment lost 5 bases and the V segment lost 6 bases, leaving 4 bases of the junction unmatched. CDR1 and CDR2 from the germline V gene are MNHEY and SVGAGI. The CDR3 has 15 residues. The DNA of the CDR3 is TGTGCCAGCAGCTATGGACTAGCGGGGACCGGGGAGCTGTTTTTT. This codes for CASSYGLAGTGELFF.

This chain links TRBV4-1 with TRBJ2-7, with D perhaps given as TRBD1 or TRBD2 (6 bases each). The CDR3 totals 14 residues. V lost 1 base and J lost 2, with 9 bases in between. Germline V CDR1 and CDR2: MGHRA, YSYEKL. CDR3 bases: TGCGCCAGCAGCCAAGGGAGGGGGGCCTACGAGCAGTACTTC. Protein: CASSQGRGAYEQYF.

The chain joins TRBV2 to TRBJ2-2; 9 nucleotides line up with TRBD2. The CDR3 covers 15 residues. V lost 6 bases to trimming and J lost 3 bases; unmatched junction nucleotides: 5. Germline values: CDR1 SNHLY, CDR2 FYNNEI. This CDR3 reads CASSDLAGHTGELFF. The CDR3 nucleotides read TGTGCCAGCAGCGATCTAGCGGGACACACCGGGGAGCTGTTTTTT.

The chain recombines TRBV6-1 with TRBJ2-3, with 13 bases lining up with TRBD2. CDR3 length: 15 residues. V shed 4 bases and J 4 bases; nucleotides not matched to a gene: 2. Germline values: CDR1 MNHNS, CDR2 SASEGT. The CDR3 region has the DNA TGTGCCAGCAGTGGACTAGCGGGAGGCTCAGATACGCAGTATTTT. As protein: CASSGLAGGSDTQYF.

The genes are TRBV6-5 and TRBJ2-2, with no clear D. CDR1 and CDR2 (germline): MNHEY, SVGAGI. The CDR3 is 15 amino acids. V shed 2 bases and J shed 1 base, with 8 bases lying between them. This chain's CDR3 is CASSYETLNTGELFF. CDR3 DNA sequence: TGTGCCAGCAGTTACGAAACCCTGAACACCGGGGAGCTGTTTTTT.

The J gene is TRBJ1-5, the V gene TRBV5-4; D not resolved. Germline CDR1 SGHNT, CDR2 YYREEE (reference sequence). Trimming removed 1 base at V and 4 bases at J, with 12 bases between. The CDR3 runs to 15 residues. In DNA form, the CDR3 reads TGTGCCAGCAGCTTGATATATCAGAAGAATCAGCCCCAGCATTTT. This codes for CASSLIYQKNQPQHF.

This sequence joins TRBV29-1 and TRBJ2-5; 7 positions agree with TRBD1. CDR3 length equals 13 residues. Germline loops: CDR1 SQVTM, CDR2 ANQGSEA. The V gene end was trimmed by 7 bases and the J gene end by 7 bases; junction bases not matched to a gene: 12. CDR3 sequence reads: CSAGTAQDATQYF. CDR3 DNA: TGCAGCGCTGGGACAGCACAAGATGCGACCCAGTACTTC.

The rearrangement uses TRBV4-3 and TRBJ2-7; 7 bases agree with TRBD1. This CDR3 is 13 amino acids long. V lost 2 bases and J lost 6; bases outside the gene matches: 4. CDR1 and CDR2 from the germline V gene are LGHNA and YSLEER. Here the CDR3 DNA reads TGCGCCAGCAGCCAACGGACAGGTCGCGAGCAGTACTTC. As protein: CASSQRTGREQYF.

This rearrangement joins TRBV2 to TRBJ2-7; 9 nucleotides line up with TRBD1. The germline V gene has CDR1 SNHLY and CDR2 FYNNEI. This CDR3 comprises 17 residues. With 10 bases clipped from V and 3 bases from J, the junction kept 19 bases outside the gene matches. CDR3 nucleotides: TGTGCCATCTCTCCGGGACAGGGTTATAGCGGGCTCTACGAGCAGTACTTC. Its translation: CAISPGQGYSGLYEQYF. Using reference TRBV2 and TRBJ2-7 for the parts outside the CDR3, the full variable domain is EPEVTQTPSHQVTQMGQEVILRCVPISNHLYFYWYRQILGQKVEFLVSFYNNEISEKSEIFDDQFSVERPDGSNFTLKIRSTKLEDSAMYFCAISPGQGYSGLYEQYFGPGTRLTVT.

This chain joins TRBV7-2 and TRBJ2-5; D possibly corresponds to TRBD1 (6 bases). With 4 bases removed from V and 7 bases from J, the gap between germline ends came to 13 bases. CDR3 length equals 13 residues. Germline V gives CDR1 SGHTA, CDR2 FQGNSA. This CDR3 reads CASSWNREGTQYF. Here the CDR3 DNA reads TGTGCCAGCAGCTGGAACAGGGAAGGGACCCAGTACTTC.

This chain connects TRBV29-1 to TRBJ1-1, with TRBD1 identical over 8 bases. The CDR3 totals 15 residues. Germline V lookup: CDR1 SQVTM, CDR2 ANQGSEA. Trimming at V came to 4 bases and at J to 4 bases, leaving 11 bases not matched to a gene. The CDR3 reads CSVGGTGRRFTEAFF. DNA of the CDR3: TGCAGCGTTGGGGGGACAGGCAGAAGGTTCACTGAAGCTTTCTTT.

The V gene is TRBV5-6, the J gene TRBJ1-2, with D perhaps TRBD1 (5 bases). The germline V and J ends were trimmed by 3 bases and 8 bases, with 17 bases remaining between them. The V gene's germline CDR1 is SGHDT and CDR2 YYEEEE. The CDR3 length is 14 residues. DNA for the CDR3: TGTGCCAGCAGCTCTGGGACGGCTATATGGGGCTACACCTTC. Translating gives CASSSGTAIWGYTF.

The chain combines TRBV6-1 with TRBJ2-3; D might be TRBD2 (6 bases). This CDR3 comprises 16 residues. The V end lost 3 bases, the J end lost 0 bases, and 13 bases lay between the germline ends. CDR1 and CDR2 from the germline V gene are MNHNS and SASEGT. This chain's CDR3 is CASSEEGRPSTDTQYF. The CDR3 DNA follows: TGTGCCAGCAGTGAGGAGGGGAGACCTAGCACAGATACGCAGTATTTT.

The chain links TRBV6-5 to TRBJ2-7; 8 bases are a match to TRBD1. This CDR3 is built from 14 residues. Losses at the gene ends were 2 bases for V and 6 bases for J; bases not matched to a gene: 6. CDR1 MNHEY and CDR2 SVGAGI come from the germline V gene. The CDR3 nucleotides read TGTGCCAGCAGTTACCCTACACAGGGGGGCGAGCAGTACTTC. This gives the protein CASSYPTQGGEQYF.

This clone turned up a few times. The chain links TRBV7-3 to TRBJ2-5; D remains unclear. The germline CDR1 and CDR2 sequences are SGHTA and FQGTGA. Deletions cut 5 bases from V and 5 bases from J, with 12 bases between. The CDR3 has 13 residues. CDR3 residues: CASSPPSGETQYF. CDR3 DNA: TGTGCCAGCAGCCCTCCCTCCGGGGAGACCCAGTACTTC.

V usage is TRBV14 and J usage is TRBJ1-1; D is possibly TRBD1 (6 bases). This CDR3 spans 14 amino acids. V lost 3 bases, J lost 6 bases, and 14 bases lay in between. The germline gives CDR1 SGHDN, CDR2 FVKESK. The CDR3 DNA follows: TGTGCCAGCAGCCACCTACACAGGGACGCTGAAGCTTTCTTT. This encodes CASSHLHRDAEAFF.

The CDR3 DNA follows: TGTGCCTGGAGTGAAGGGGAGTGGGACACCGGGGAGCTGTTTTTT. It encodes CAWSEGEWDTGELFF. The chain employs TRBV30 and TRBJ2-2, with D perhaps given as TRBD1 or TRBD2 (5 bases each). The CDR3 is made up of 15 amino acids. V was cut by 1 base and J by 3 bases, with 12 bases left in between. Germline loops: CDR1 GTSNPN, CDR2 SVGIG (reference sequence).